This note documents a single TCR beta chain sequence. Its binding antigen is unknown. Per-nucleotide qualities are absent, and no much larger clonotype sits a single base away. This sample is drawn from a study of blood T cell repertoires in COVID-19 (dated by TCRdb to about 2020). About the investigation overall: The collaborator samples originated in the United States, Italy and Spain and spanned the acute and convalescent phases of COVID-19. The material from the prospective study consisted of cDNA or gDNA derived from T cells, B-cell-depleted T cells, or PBMCs. Subjects who had been exposed to COVID-19, were actively infected with it, or had recovered from it provided the deeply sampled blood TCRbeta repertoires that made up the dataset. Samples were obtained from the ongoing ImmuneRACE study (first 160 participants) and from over a thousand subjects provided by 6 global collaborators. HLA class I and class II types, where available, came from metadata supplied by the sample provider rather than from assay-based typing. The repertoires were released in a freely available public database intended as a resource for research on the immune response to SARS-CoV-2. Nearly every sample came with metadata listing a de-identified subject ID, COVID-19 status, age in years and sex. Findings and caveats that apply to the study as a whole: Clinical and demographic metadata were provided uncurated, with the amount varying by source and participant.

The immunoSEQ Assay, a bias-controlled multiplex PCR, was used to amplify TCRbeta CDR3 regions from genomic DNA. In the paper's pipeline: Within the assay, amplification of reference gene primers was used to estimate how many nucleated cells each sample contained. To quantify the absolute abundance of each unique TCRbeta CDR3 rearrangement, sequence reads were collapsed and filtered. For each sample, productive Simpson clonality was calculated as the square root of Simpson's diversity index across productive rearrangements. The table was pulled from immuneACCESS by TCRdb, which kept in-frame rearrangements only. Such tables lose some clones; where checked, under half of the loss comes from unresolved V genes, and the rest has no known cause. Clone size and the V and J calls come from that table; the DNA yielded D and trimming. The table for this sample lists about 160,000 clones; 80% of them were counted only once. Less than 6% of the sample is taken by the ten largest.

Participants in the prospective study were aged about 18 to 100 years, lived in over 20 United States geographic areas, and enrolled through a virtual design. In the prospective study, participants were assigned to cohorts based on the clinical history participants reported in a screening survey and a study questionnaire. Recovered participants in ImmuneRACE Cohort 3 were defined by two consecutive negative NP/OP PCR tests, clearance by a healthcare professional, or resolution of symptoms. Each participant in the prospective study had whole blood, serum and a nasopharyngeal or oropharyngeal swab collected by mobile phlebotomists. Prospective study participants could optionally give additional blood draws and questionnaires over a roughly two-month period. Prospective study blood samples were shipped either frozen or at room temperature before DNA extraction. CDR1 SGHDT and CDR2 YYEEEE were looked up in the germline V gene. Trimmed from V: 0 bases; trimmed from J: 5 bases; junction bases lacking a gene match: 8. The CDR3 holds 17 amino acids from the cysteine to the phenylalanine. Just the 51-base CDR3 DNA is kept, in frame starting at base 1.

The rearrangement joined TRBV5-6 to TRBJ2-1, with 10 junctional bases fitting TRBD2. The sequence was collected from a middle-aged man who had recovered from COVID-19. Sequenced sample: PBMCs or T cells enriched from blood (not recorded which). The CDR3 reads CASSLAGSGGLDNEQFF. Read as DNA, the sequence is TGTGCCAGCAGCTTGGCGGGTAGCGGGGGGCTCGACAATGAGCAGTTCTTC.